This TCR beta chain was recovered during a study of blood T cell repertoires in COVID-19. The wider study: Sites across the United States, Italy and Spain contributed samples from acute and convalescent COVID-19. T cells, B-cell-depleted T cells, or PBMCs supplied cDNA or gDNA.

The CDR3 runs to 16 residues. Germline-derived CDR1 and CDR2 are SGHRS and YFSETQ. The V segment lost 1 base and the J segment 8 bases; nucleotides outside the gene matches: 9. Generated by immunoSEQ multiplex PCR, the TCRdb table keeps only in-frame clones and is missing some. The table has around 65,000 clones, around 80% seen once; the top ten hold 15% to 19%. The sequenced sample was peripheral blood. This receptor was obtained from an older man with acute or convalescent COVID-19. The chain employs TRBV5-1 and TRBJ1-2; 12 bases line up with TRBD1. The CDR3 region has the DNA TGCGCCAGCAGCTTGTCCCAGGGACAGGGGGCATGGGGCTACACCTTC. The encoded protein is CASSLSQGQGAWGYTF.